Shown below are 10 T cell receptor beta chains from a single sample sequenced in a study of early T cells in non-severe SARS-CoV-2 infection. TCRdb called the 5' RACE reads again in MiXCR, with one record for every CDR3 protein. The sample has 80,000 to 95,000 distinct CDR3 sequences; about 15% are singletons. This specimen was whole blood, taken at baseline. The receptors stem from an adult who was a healthcare worker with PCR-confirmed SARS-CoV-2 infection or an uninfected control (not recorded which).

The gene calls are TRBV7-9 and TRBJ2-5; 7 bases map to TRBD1. Germline CDR1 SEHNR, CDR2 FQNEAQ (reference sequence). The CDR3 contains 12 residues. V lost 6 bases, J lost 3 bases, and 1 base stayed unmatched. The CDR3 DNA sequence: TGTGCCAGCAGGGGGACAGAAGAGACCCAGTACTTC. Translated: CASRGTEETQYF.

This clonotype was seen only a few times. V gene TRBV7-9 combines with J gene TRBJ2-3; 12 bases map to TRBD2. Germline-derived CDR1 and CDR2 are SEHNR and FQNEAQ (reference sequence). The CDR3 sequence is 16 residues long. J gave up 14 bases and V 5 bases, and 17 bases lay outside the gene matches. The CDR3 DNA reads as TGTGCCAGCAGCCAAACATCCTCCGGGACTAGCGGGCGATGGTATTTT. Its protein product is CASSQTSSGTSGRWYF. The complete variable domain, with remaining parts taken from reference TRBV7-9 and TRBJ2-3, reads DTGVSQNPRHKITKRGQNVTFRCDPISEHNRLYWYRQTLGQGPEFLTYFQNEAQLEKSRLLSDRFSAERPKGSFSTLEIQRTEQGDSAMYLCASSQTSSGTSGRWYFGPGTRLTVL.

The rearrangement uses TRBV7-3 and TRBJ2-5; 10 bases line up with TRBD1. CDR1 and CDR2 from the germline V gene are SGHTA and FQGTGA. The junction had 7 bases not matched to a gene; V was cut back by 4 bases and J by 5 bases. The CDR3 is made up of 15 amino acids. The CDR3 coding sequence is TGTGCCAGCAGCTCGACCGGGACAGGGGTGGAGACCCAGTACTTC. Translating gives CASSSTGTGVETQYF.

V gene TRBV7-9 combines with J gene TRBJ2-3, with a weak D call TRBD2 (6 bases). The CDR3 is made up of 14 amino acids. V shed 8 bases and J shed 2 bases, with 14 bases lying between them. Germline CDR1 is SEHNR and CDR2 is FQNEAQ (reference sequence). The CDR3 loop reads CASATGTSTDTQYF. In DNA form, the CDR3 reads TGTGCCAGCGCGACCGGGACTTCCACAGATACGCAGTATTTT.

This rearrangement joins TRBV6-6 to TRBJ2-7, with D perhaps TRBD2 (6 bases). The germline CDR1 and CDR2 sequences are MNHNY and SVGAGI (reference sequence). V was cut by 8 bases and J by 2 bases, with 10 bases left in between. This CDR3 is built from 12 residues. The CDR3 DNA sequence: TGTGCCAGCCTGGGACTGACCTACGAGCAGTACTTC. This sequence encodes CASLGLTYEQYF.

This clonotype was counted between two and nine times. The chain employs TRBV5-5 and TRBJ2-1; D is undetermined. Per germline, CDR1 SGHKS and CDR2 YYEKEE (reference sequence). Trimming removed 1 base at V and 6 bases at J, with 2 bases between. The CDR3 totals 11 residues. CDR3 sequence: CASSLFNEQFF. The CDR3, as DNA: TGTGCCAGCAGCTTGTTCAATGAGCAGTTCTTC.

This rearrangement joins TRBV11-2 to TRBJ1-1; possible D gene TRBD1, 6 bases. V was cut by 1 base and J by 3 bases, with 12 bases left in between. Germline V gene data show CDR1 as SGHAT and CDR2 as FQNNGV. The CDR3 consists of 15 residues. The chain's CDR3 is CASSLVRTAHTEAFF. The CDR3 DNA is TGTGCCAGCAGCTTAGTTCGGACAGCCCACACTGAAGCTTTCTTT.

This clonotype was observed a few times. The chain uses TRBV20-1 and TRBJ2-3, with D uncertain. There are 12 residues in the CDR3. From germline, CDR1 is DFQATT and CDR2 SNEGSKA (reference sequence). Trimming left V 6 bases short and J 4 bases short, with 11 bases between. The CDR3 protein is CSAARQSDTQYF. The CDR3 DNA sequence: TGCAGTGCCGCCCGCCAATCAGATACGCAGTATTTT.

This clonotype appeared a few times. The chain couples TRBV6-1 to TRBJ1-5; 10 nucleotides agree with TRBD1. V was clipped by 7 bases and J by 7 bases; unmatched bases: 10. CDR1 MNHNS and CDR2 SASEGT come from the germline V gene. The CDR3 covers 15 residues. For the CDR3, the DNA is TGTGCCAGCATTATCGGACAGGGGGGGACCCAGCCCCAGCATTTT. This encodes CASIIGQGGTQPQHF.

The genes are TRBV5-1 and TRBJ2-3, with 8 positions matching TRBD2. The CDR3 totals 15 residues. In germline, CDR1 is SGHRS, CDR2 YFSETQ. V gave up 3 bases and J gave up 1 base; unmatched junction bases: 4. CDR3 sequence: CASSSSLAGTDTQYF. CDR3 bases: TGCGCCAGCAGCTCTTCACTAGCGGGCACAGATACGCAGTATTTT.